What follows is one T cell receptor beta chain and its context. The data originate from a study of blood T cell repertoires in COVID-19. Across the study: Material from acute and convalescent COVID-19 was sourced from the United States, Italy and Spain. Sample material is recorded as cDNA or gDNA derived from T cells, B-cell-depleted T cells, or PBMCs.

Authors' data handling: Counts of nucleated cells, estimated from reference gene primer amplification, were obtained. Sequenced by immunoSEQ multiplex PCR; TCRdb stores in-frame clones only, minus some. For V, J and clone size, that table is used; D and trimming come from the DNA. Of 270,000 or so clones in the sample, 80% to 90% are singletons; the top ten hold about 4.6%. CDR3 length equals 15 residues. V lost 5 bases, J lost 4 bases, and 15 bases lay in between. Germline CDR1 and CDR2: MGHRA and YSYEKL. The chain uses TRBV4-1 and TRBJ1-5; perhaps TRBD1 as D (5 bases). The sequence derives from a woman between 35 and 50 years old who had recovered from COVID-19. Sequenced material: peripheral blood. CDR3 bases: TGCGCCAGCAGCAGCCGGGACTCCCAAAATCAGCCCCAGCATTTT. Protein product: CASSSRDSQNQPQHF.